This T cell receptor beta chain was captured in a study of cytomegalovirus exposure and HLA in healthy donors. Whole-study results and caveats: Association of around 17,000 TCR beta sequences with HLA alleles was found at 0.05 false discovery rate in a later analysis. The study listed 164 cytomegalovirus-associated TCR beta chains. In most subjects, TCR beta sequences reportedly gave accurate predictions of HLA-A and HLA-B alleles. A later analysis showed TCR association rates differing by HLA locus, peaking at DRB1 and lowest at HLA-C.

The PCR was carried out with 60 Vbeta primers and 13 Jbeta primers. Libraries were prepared by immunoSEQ multiplex PCR; TCRdb keeps only in-frame clonotypes and omits some of them. Of 150,000 to 170,000 clones in the sample, 75% were seen once. Trimming left V 2 bases short and J 3 bases short, with 10 bases between. Germline lookup yields CDR1 SEHNR and CDR2 FQNEAQ (reference sequence). CDR3 size: 14 residues. Note on this clone: Its antigen is currently unknown.

The chain is built from TRBV7-9 and TRBJ1-1; D gene ambiguous. The sequenced sample consisted of PBMCs. The receptor comes from a man in his late teens or twenties in good health and CMV-seronegative. CDR3 in DNA: TGTGCCAGCAGCTTACCCCAACAAGACACTGAAGCTTTCTTT. Its protein product is CASSLPQQDTEAFF.